Each of the 20 T cell receptor beta chains below was sequenced from the same sample in a study of PD-L1 blockade in urothelial cancer. This sample's time point: peripheral blood 6 weeks after treatment start. Clones were read by immunoSEQ multiplex PCR, and TCRdb kept only the in-frame ones, dropping some. Of around 48,000 clones in the sample, 70% to 90% were seen once. The sample in question was PBMCs, obtained around atezolizumab (anti-PD-L1) treatment. These receptors all stem from a man aged 55 to 70 with urothelial cancer.

The chain links TRBV5-1 to TRBJ2-1, with 11 bases fitting TRBD1. Trimming at V came to 4 bases and at J to 3 bases, leaving 6 bases not matched to a gene. This CDR3 has 16 residues. The germline gives CDR1 SGHRS, CDR2 YFSETQ. CDR3 bases: TGCGCCAGCAGCCCTGGACAGGGGGCGTACTACAATGAGCAGTTCTTC. As protein: CASSPGQGAYYNEQFF.

This chain joins TRBV6-5 and TRBJ2-3, with TRBD1 identical over 10 bases. This CDR3 spans 15 amino acids. After removal of 6 bases from V and 1 base from J, the junction contained 4 bases not matched to a gene. Germline CDR1 reads MNHEY; CDR2 reads SVGAGI. The CDR3 reads CASRAGTGGTDTQYF. Here the CDR3 DNA reads TGTGCCAGCAGGGCCGGGACAGGGGGCACAGATACGCAGTATTTT.

V and J are TRBV28 and TRBJ1-1, with D unresolved. This CDR3 has 12 residues. Trimming removed 6 bases at V and 4 bases at J, with 9 bases between. Germline-derived CDR1 and CDR2 are MDHEN and SYDVKM. CDR3 sequence reads: CASSIRVTEAFF. CDR3 DNA sequence: TGTGCCAGCAGCATCCGAGTCACTGAAGCTTTCTTT.

The V gene is TRBV7-2, the J gene TRBJ2-3; a possible D gene is TRBD1 (7 bases). The CDR3 has 15 residues. CDR1 is SGHTA and CDR2 is FQGNSA in the germline V gene. V shed 5 bases and J shed 4 bases, with 16 bases lying between them. The CDR3 spells CASSQGGGSSDTQYF. CDR3 coding DNA: TGTGCCAGCAGCCAAGGAGGGGGCTCCTCAGATACGCAGTATTTT.

The chain links TRBV10-2 to TRBJ1-2, with D perhaps matching TRBD1 (5 bases). The V and J ends lost 6 bases and 6 bases respectively, with 23 bases between them. The CDR3 extends over 16 amino acids. Per the germline V gene, CDR1 is WSHSY and CDR2 is SAAADI. The DNA for the CDR3 is TGCGCCAGCAGGGGTCCAGGGTTATCGCGAAGGGATGGCTACACCTTC. This sequence encodes CASRGPGLSRRDGYTF.

The V gene is TRBV5-8, the J gene TRBJ1-5; tentatively, D is TRBD1 (6 bases). In germline, CDR1 is SGHTS, CDR2 YDEGEE. CDR3 length: 16 amino acids. V dropped 4 bases and J dropped 0 bases, with 14 bases sitting between them. The CDR3 bases are TGTGCCAGCAGCCTTGGGACACTTTATAGCAATCAGCCCCAGCATTTT. Translation: CASSLGTLYSNQPQHF.

The chain is built from TRBV29-1 and TRBJ1-1, with TRBD1 as a possible D gene (6 bases). Trimming shortened V by 7 bases and J by 1 base, and 16 bases separated the two germline ends. CDR1 is SQVTM, CDR2 ANQGSEA, per germline. This CDR3 region has 14 residues. The CDR3 bases are TGCAGCGGGGACAAAGGGAGGGGGAACACTGAAGCTTTCTTT. It is translated as CSGDKGRGNTEAFF.

The rearrangement links TRBV11-2 to TRBJ1-5; D gene ambiguous. Germline V gene lookup returns CDR1 SGHAT and CDR2 FQNNGV. The V and J ends lost 3 bases and 6 bases respectively, with 12 bases between them. CDR3 length: 14 amino acids. This CDR3 is CASSLGGGVQPQHF. For the CDR3, the DNA is TGTGCCAGCAGCTTGGGAGGCGGGGTTCAGCCCCAGCATTTT.

The CDR3 loop reads CASSLNGGTHNEQFF. The CDR3 DNA sequence: TGTGCCAGCAGCTTGAACGGAGGTACACACAATGAGCAGTTCTTC. The chain recombines TRBV11-2 with TRBJ2-1, with a weak D call TRBD2 (5 bases). The CDR3 has 15 amino acids. Germline-derived CDR1 and CDR2 are SGHAT and FQNNGV. The V gene lost 3 bases and the J gene lost 5 bases, with 14 bases spanning the gap.

The rearrangement links TRBV11-2 to TRBJ1-1, with no clear D. V was shortened by 0 bases and J by 2 bases, with 13 bases between the two germline ends. Germline CDR1 reads SGHAT; CDR2 reads FQNNGV. There are 16 residues in the CDR3. The CDR3 nucleotides are TGTGCCAGCAGCTTAGATCTAGGCGGGGTCAACACTGAAGCTTTCTTT. As protein: CASSLDLGGVNTEAFF.

Only one count was recorded for this clone. This chain uses TRBV27 with TRBJ2-1; no reliable D call. Germline V CDR1 and CDR2: MNHEY, SMNVEV (reference sequence). The CDR3 contains 15 residues. V lost 5 bases and J 0 bases, leaving 11 bases between the germline ends. Written as DNA, the CDR3 is TGTGCCAGCAGTGAGCGCCGTTACTCCTACAATGAGCAGTTCTTC. This codes for CASSERRYSYNEQFF.

This clone was picked up one time. J is TRBJ2-1 and V is TRBV5-4; 10 nucleotides line up with TRBD1. The CDR3 length is 15 residues. V lost 3 bases, J lost 9 bases, and 9 bases stayed unmatched. Germline loops: CDR1 SGHNT, CDR2 YYREEE (reference sequence). CDR3 sequence (DNA): TGTGCCAGCAGCTGGGGGACAGGGGCGTCGGGTGAGCAGTTCTTC. Translated, it gives CASSWGTGASGEQFF.

This rearrangement joins TRBV29-1 to TRBJ1-2; 8 positions agree with TRBD1. Looked up from germline, CDR1 is SQVTM and CDR2 is ANQGSEA. The CDR3 covers 12 residues. The trim removed 2 bases at V and 8 bases at J, leaving 4 bases unmatched. DNA of the CDR3: TGCAGCGTTGAATCAGGGGGCGGGGGCTACACCTTC. Protein sequence: CSVESGGGGYTF.

The chain has TRBV19 and TRBJ1-2, with 11 bases that match TRBD1. V lost 3 bases to trimming and J lost 7 bases; unmatched junction nucleotides: 7. This CDR3 comprises 15 residues. CDR1 and CDR2 from the germline V gene are LNHDA and SQIVND (reference sequence). CDR3 in amino acids: CASSIRTGGASGYTF. In DNA form, the CDR3 reads TGTGCCAGTAGTATCCGGACAGGGGGCGCGTCTGGCTACACCTTC.

The chain couples TRBV11-2 to TRBJ1-1; D remains unclear. The CDR3 is made up of 11 amino acids. V was clipped by 4 bases and J by 5 bases, with 5 bases between them. The V gene's germline CDR1 is SGHAT and CDR2 FQNNGV. For the CDR3, the DNA is TGTGCCAGCAGCTCCTATACTGAAGCTTTCTTT. It specifies CASSSYTEAFF.

This clone was observed a handful of times. The J gene is TRBJ1-6, the V gene TRBV6-1; weak D call: TRBD1 (6 bases). Trimming took 1 base from V and 3 from J, leaving 10 bases between them. This CDR3 contains 16 residues. CDR1 is MNHNS, CDR2 SASEGT, per germline. The CDR3 sequence: CASSEETGLYNSPLHF. CDR3 nucleotide sequence: TGTGCCAGCAGTGAAGAGACAGGCCTCTATAATTCACCCCTCCACTTT.

The rearrangement joins TRBV10-3 to TRBJ2-1, with 8 bases matching TRBD2. Trimming cost V 0 bases and J 4 bases; bases outside gene matches: 11. Germline V lookup: CDR1 ENHRY, CDR2 SYGVKD. CDR3 length: 18 amino acids. The CDR3 protein is CAISESMASSGLYNEQFF. The CDR3, as DNA: TGTGCCATCAGTGAGTCGATGGCGTCTAGCGGGTTATACAATGAGCAGTTCTTC.

The chain carries TRBV11-1 and TRBJ1-6; D remains ambiguous. CDR1 is SGHAT, CDR2 FQDESV, per germline (reference sequence). CDR3 length: 14 amino acids. The V end lost 2 bases, the J end lost 5 bases, and 7 bases lay between the germline ends. CDR3 region: CASSLHPDNSPLHF. CDR3 bases: TGTGCCAGCAGCTTACACCCGGATAATTCACCCCTCCACTTT.

The V call is TRBV6-1, the J call TRBJ2-7, with D possibly being TRBD1 (6 bases). Germline V gene lookup returns CDR1 MNHNS and CDR2 SASEGT. CDR3 length: 15 residues. V lost 2 bases, J lost 4 bases, and 15 bases lay in between. CDR3 sequence (DNA): TGTGCCAGCAGTGAATTCCCAGGGGTCTCATACGAGCAGTACTTC. This sequence encodes CASSEFPGVSYEQYF.

The chain joins TRBV28 to TRBJ2-2, with 8 bases lining up with TRBD1. V lost 7 bases and J lost 4; bases outside the gene matches: 5. The CDR3 consists of 14 residues. From germline, CDR1 is MDHEN and CDR2 SYDVKM. The CDR3 DNA follows: TGTGCCAGCACAGGGGGCGCGGGCACCGGGGAGCTGTTTTTT. Its translation: CASTGGAGTGELFF.